The 4 T cell receptor beta chains in this list originate from one sample, sequenced in a study of blood T cell repertoires in COVID-19. Some clones are missing from TCRdb's copy, which holds only in-frame ones; the method was immunoSEQ multiplex PCR. The table records about 140,000 clones, 75% to 85% of them present only once. Sequenced: peripheral blood. The receptor set was obtained from a man aged 45 to 65 with acute or convalescent COVID-19.

The V and J genes are TRBV2 and TRBJ1-1; no clear D gene. This CDR3 is built from 14 residues. Between the trimmed V and J ends, which lost 1 base and 1 base, there was a span of 7 bases. Germline CDR1 reads SNHLY; CDR2 reads FYNNEI. Here the CDR3 DNA reads TGTGCCAGCAGTGAAGTGGCAGAGAACACTGAAGCTTTCTTT. It is translated as CASSEVAENTEAFF. Based on the CDR3 plus reference TRBV2 and TRBJ1-1, the full variable domain is EPEVTQTPSHQVTQMGQEVILRCVPISNHLYFYWYRQILGQKVEFLVSFYNNEISEKSEIFDDQFSVERPDGSNFTLKIRSTKLEDSAMYFCASSEVAENTEAFFGQGTRLTVV.

Written as DNA, the CDR3 is TGTGCCAGTAATCCAGGGGTTGGTCAGCCCCAGCATTTT. Residues: CASNPGVGQPQHF. This rearrangement joins TRBV19 to TRBJ1-5; maybe TRBD1 (6 bases). V shed 7 bases and J shed 6 bases, with 13 bases lying between them. Germline CDR1 is LNHDA and CDR2 is SQIVND (reference sequence). This CDR3 is 13 amino acids long.

The chain joins TRBV9 to TRBJ1-4; TRBD1 matches 7 bases. The V gene end was trimmed by 2 bases and the J gene end by 0 bases; junction bases not matched to a gene: 1. Germline CDR1 reads SGDLS; CDR2 reads YYNGEE. CDR3 size: 15 residues. The CDR3 protein is CASSVTGATNEKLFF. DNA for the CDR3: TGTGCCAGCAGCGTTACAGGGGCAACTAATGAAAAACTGTTTTTT.

The chain uses TRBV6-5 and TRBJ2-3, with D tentatively TRBD1 (6 bases). There are 14 residues in the CDR3. The V end was cut by 4 bases, the J end by 2 bases, with 10 bases between. CDR1 and CDR2 from the germline V gene are MNHEY and SVGAGI. The CDR3 protein is CASSSYRDTDTQYF. As DNA, the CDR3 is TGTGCCAGCAGTTCCTACAGGGACACAGATACGCAGTATTTT.